These 14 T cell receptor beta chains were sequenced from one sample in a study of T-cell memory formation after mild COVID-19. TCRdb re-analysed the 5' RACE reads in MiXCR, keeping a single row per CDR3 protein. The table records about 350,000 distinct CDR3 sequences, less than 25% of them present only once. The sequencing input was PBMCs or a T cell subset sorted from them (not recorded which). Receptors were obtained from a man between 18 and 29 years old who had mild COVID-19 (a few samples of this study predate the infection). Cell type and time point are not known.

The chain employs TRBV15 and TRBJ2-3; TRBD2 is a possible D gene (6 bases). V lost 0 bases and J lost 4, with 11 bases in between. CDR3 length: 15 residues. The germline V gene encodes CDR1 LNHNV and CDR2 YYDKDF (reference sequence). The CDR3 nucleotides are TGTGCCACCAGCAGAGATCGCGGGGCCGCAGATACGCAGTATTTT. Protein: CATSRDRGAADTQYF. The variable domain in full, with the rest retrieved from reference TRBV15 and TRBJ2-3, is DAMVIQNPRYQVTQFGKPVTLSCSQTLNHNVMYWYQQKSSQAPKLLFHYYDKDFNNEADTPDNFQSRRPNTSFCFLDIRSPGLGDTAMYLCATSRDRGAADTQYFGPGTRLTVL.

This rearrangement joins TRBV6-4 to TRBJ2-5; possible D gene TRBD2, 7 bases. CDR3 length equals 15 residues. CDR1 and CDR2 (germline): MRHNA, SNTAGT. V was pared by 2 bases and J by 4 bases, with 14 bases between. CDR3 coding DNA: TGTGCCAGCAGTGACGGGGAGGGGGTATCAGAGACCCAGTACTTC. Translating gives CASSDGEGVSETQYF.

This clonotype was recorded many times. V is TRBV5-5 and J is TRBJ2-5; no reliable D call. V lost 1 base and J 0 bases, leaving 4 bases between the germline ends. Germline CDR1 and CDR2: SGHKS and YYEKEE (reference sequence). The CDR3 loop spans 13 amino acids. In DNA form, the CDR3 reads TGTGCCAGCAGCTTGACCTACCAAGAGACCCAGTACTTC. The encoded protein is CASSLTYQETQYF. Full variable domain (outside the CDR3, taken from reference TRBV5-5 and TRBJ2-5): DAGVTQSPTHLIKTRGQQVTLRCSPISGHKSVSWYQQVLGQGPQFIFQYYEKEERGRGNFPDRFSARQFPNYSSELNVNALLLGDSALYLCASSLTYQETQYFGPGTRLLVL.

The chain uses TRBV20-1 and TRBJ1-5; D perhaps matches TRBD1 (5 bases). The V gene's germline CDR1 is DFQATT and CDR2 SNEGSKA (reference sequence). The length of the CDR3 is 13 residues. Trimming took 3 bases from V and 4 from J, leaving 10 bases between them. The CDR3 spells CSARRDGNQPQHF. The CDR3 DNA reads TGCAGTGCTAGGAGGGACGGTAATCAGCCCCAGCATTTT.

V usage is TRBV7-8 and J usage is TRBJ2-1; no reliable D call. V lost 5 bases to trimming and J lost 2 bases, with 7 bases between them. This CDR3 contains 13 residues. Germline lookup yields CDR1 SGHVS and CDR2 FQNEAQ. This CDR3 reads CASSPRAYNEQFF. In DNA form, the CDR3 reads TGTGCCAGCAGCCCAAGGGCCTACAATGAGCAGTTCTTC.

The rearrangement uses TRBV4-3 and TRBJ2-7; 9 nucleotides line up with TRBD1. Losses at the gene ends were 1 base for V and 4 bases for J; bases not matched to a gene: 14. The CDR3 consists of 18 residues. Germline-derived CDR1 and CDR2 are LGHNA and YSLEER. The CDR3 spells CASSQGPSRDRAPYEQYF. In DNA form, the CDR3 reads TGCGCCAGCAGCCAAGGGCCCAGCCGGGACAGGGCGCCATACGAGCAGTACTTC.

This rearrangement joins TRBV5-1 to TRBJ2-3, with 11 bases matching TRBD2. Germline assignment: CDR1 SGHRS and CDR2 YFSETQ. Trimming at V came to 2 bases and at J to 4 bases, leaving 6 bases not matched to a gene. The CDR3 sequence is 16 residues long. This CDR3 is CASSLQLAGAADTQYF. The CDR3, as DNA: TGCGCCAGCAGCTTACAACTAGCGGGGGCGGCAGATACGCAGTATTTT.

The gene calls are TRBV20-1 and TRBJ2-7; 7 positions match TRBD1. CDR1 and CDR2 (germline): DFQATT, SNEGSKA (reference sequence). The CDR3 is made up of 13 amino acids. V trimming: 6 bases; J trimming: 2 bases; junction bases outside the gene matches: 7. The CDR3 sequence is CSAPTGEPYEQYV. The CDR3 DNA sequence: TGCAGTGCGCCAACAGGGGAACCCTACGAGCAGTACGTC.

This clonotype was seen repeatedly, ten times or more. The chain is built from TRBV12-3 or TRBV12-4 and TRBJ1-2, with unresolved D. Trimming stripped 4 bases from V and 4 bases from J, with 7 bases between. This CDR3 is 12 amino acids long. The CDR3 bases are TGTGCCAGCAGTTCCGGGATCTATGGCTACACCTTC. Its protein product is CASSSGIYGYTF.

Only a few counts were recorded for this clonotype. This rearrangement joins TRBV20-1 to TRBJ2-5; weak D call: TRBD1 (5 bases). The CDR3 loop spans 12 amino acids. The V end was cut by 5 bases, the J end by 1 base, with 8 bases between. Germline assignment: CDR1 DFQATT and CDR2 SNEGSKA (reference sequence). CDR3 residues: CSAQGFQETQYF. For the CDR3, the DNA is TGCAGTGCTCAGGGTTTCCAAGAGACCCAGTACTTC.

This clonotype appeared once. The chain couples TRBV6-5 to TRBJ2-7, with 8 positions matching TRBD1. The CDR3 is made up of 15 amino acids. CDR1 MNHEY and CDR2 SVGAGI come from the germline V gene. With 4 bases clipped from V and 4 bases from J, the junction kept 9 bases outside the gene matches. The CDR3 coding sequence is TGTGCCAGCAGTTTCGATCCGGGACAGGCGTACGAGCAGTACTTC. This gives the protein CASSFDPGQAYEQYF.

This clonotype occurred many times. The rearrangement links TRBV3-1 to TRBJ2-1; tentatively, D is TRBD2 (6 bases). Germline V gives CDR1 LGHDT, CDR2 YNNKEL (reference sequence). The CDR3 contains 15 residues. V was cut by 3 bases and J by 0 bases, with 9 bases left in between. As DNA, the CDR3 is TGTGCCAGCAGCCAGCCGCGGGGCTCCTACAATGAGCAGTTCTTC. It specifies CASSQPRGSYNEQFF.

The chain joins TRBV28 to TRBJ1-5; 10 positions match TRBD1. This CDR3 contains 15 residues. V gave up 3 bases and J gave up 3 bases; unmatched junction bases: 2. Germline values: CDR1 MDHEN, CDR2 SYDVKM. This CDR3 reads CASSFGQGVNQPQHF. The DNA for the CDR3 is TGTGCCAGCAGTTTTGGACAGGGGGTCAATCAGCCCCAGCATTTT. The full variable domain, completed using reference TRBV28 and TRBJ1-5, is DVKVTQSSRYLVKRTGEKVFLECVQDMDHENMFWYRQDPGLGLRLIYFSYDVKMKEKGDIPEGYSVSREKKERFSLILESASTNQTSMYLCASSFGQGVNQPQHFGDGTRLSIL.

The V call is TRBV19, the J call TRBJ1-6, with D perhaps matching TRBD1 (6 bases). Germline loops: CDR1 LNHDA, CDR2 SQIVND (reference sequence). The CDR3 sequence is 14 residues long. V shed 6 bases and J shed 4 bases, with 10 bases lying between them. The CDR3 region has the DNA TGTGCCAGTAGAAGGGGGGGATATAATTCACCCCTCCACTTT. It encodes CASRRGGYNSPLHF.